Listed below are T cell receptor beta chains from one sample, sequenced in a study of cytomegalovirus exposure and HLA in healthy donors. Some clones are missing from TCRdb's copy, which holds only in-frame ones; the method was immunoSEQ multiplex PCR. In the table there are some 20,000 clones, around 75% of which are singletons. The sequenced sample consisted of PBMCs. These receptors all stem from a young man in good health and CMV-seronegative. The CDR3 runs from the conserved cysteine through the conserved F or W. D genes are given only for firm matches. Size tells how often a clone was seen (once, few, many) or the class of an expanded clone, and some rows leave it out.

>TRBV10-3|.|TRBJ1-3|once
TGTGCCACCCTTGACAGTCTAGCTGGAAACACCATATATTTT
CATLDSLAGNTIYF
>TRBV29-1|TRBD1|TRBJ1-1|few
TGCAGCGTCAACAGGGGATCTGAAGCTTTCTTT
CSVNRGSEAFF
>TRBV6-6|TRBD1|TRBJ2-5|.
TGTGCCAGCAGTTACCAAGGACAGGGCCAAGAGACCCAGTACTTC
CASSYQGQGQETQYF
>TRBV29-1|.|TRBJ1-5|.
TGCAGCGTTTCTACTCGCGGACAGCCCCAGCATTTT
CSVSTRGQPQHF
>TRBV30|TRBD1|TRBJ1-1|.
TGTGCCTGGAGTATACCAACAGGGGCGGTGAACACTGAAGCTTTCTTT
CAWSIPTGAVNTEAFF
>TRBV28|.|TRBJ1-2|.
TGTGCCAGCAGTACAGGCAGGGTCTATGGCTACACCTTC
CASSTGRVYGYTF
>TRBV6-5|.|TRBJ2-7|.
TGTGCCAGCAGGCGAAGCGGGCAGGGTTTCTACGAGCAGTACTTC
CASRRSGQGFYEQYF
>TRBV18|TRBD2|TRBJ2-1|few
TGTGCCAGCTCACCGGCTAGCGGGGGGGCTAATGAGCAGTTCTTC
CASSPASGGANEQFF
>TRBV25-1|TRBD1|TRBJ1-1|.
TGTGCCAGCAGTGAATCGACAGGGAGCCTGCCGGGTGAAGCTTTCTTT
CASSESTGSLPGEAFF
>TRBV25-1|.|TRBJ1-3|few
TGTGCCAGCAGTGACGACAGGTATCGTGGAAACACCATATATTTT
CASSDDRYRGNTIYF
>TRBV29-1|.|TRBJ1-1|.
TGCAGCGTTGAACCCCAGGGGACTGAAGCTTTCTTT
CSVEPQGTEAFF